The subject of this entry is one TCR beta chain. Its antigen is still unknown. PCR was performed a second time for roughly 6 to 12 cycles using a sample-barcoded 5' primer and a J-beta primer mix. TCRdb re-called the 5' RACE reads through MiXCR, storing one row per CDR3 protein. The table shows about 1.8 million distinct CDR3 sequences, with around half occurring only once. The sample is drawn from a study of blood T cells in healthy people across ages. Study overall: About one barcoded beta molecule per two T cells was captured by template switching. Overall study results and limits: Both naive CD4+ cell counts and diversity were greater in long-lived donors than in aged donors. Per-million-T-cell TCR beta diversity fell roughly linearly with age. Naive T cell percentage showed a strong correlation with the diversity of TCR beta.

Germline lookup yields CDR1 SGHRS and CDR2 YFSETQ. The CDR3 totals 15 residues. Trimming removed 2 bases from V and 0 bases from J, with 9 bases in between. This TCR came from a middle-aged woman in good health. The chain links TRBV5-1 to TRBJ2-1; D is uncertain. The sample consisted of blood. In DNA form, the CDR3 reads TGCGCCAGCAGCTTAGAGCAGGCCTCCTACAATGAGCAGTTCTTC. It encodes CASSLEQASYNEQFF.